Listed here are 4 T cell receptor beta chains from one sample, sequenced in a study of blood T cell repertoires in COVID-19. Produced via immunoSEQ multiplex PCR; TCRdb's table is partial and in-frame only. Found here are some 170,000 clones, 82% of them singletons; the top ten hold 8.4%. The sequenced sample was peripheral blood. The source is a woman in her seventies with acute or convalescent COVID-19.

The chain is built from TRBV18 and TRBJ1-1, with TRBD1 as a possible D gene (5 bases). Trimming left V 6 bases short and J 6 bases short, with 17 bases between. This CDR3 region has 14 residues. CDR1 is KGHSH and CDR2 is LQKENI in the germline V gene. The CDR3 bases are TGTGCCAGCTCGCCCGGGGGTGGGGGTGCTGAAGCTTTCTTT. It yields the protein CASSPGGGGAEAFF.

This sequence joins TRBV5-1 and TRBJ2-3, with D perhaps matching TRBD2 (6 bases). The germline V gene has CDR1 SGHRS and CDR2 YFSETQ. This CDR3 is 16 amino acids long. Trimming stripped 3 bases from V and 0 bases from J, with 14 bases between. The CDR3 bases are TGCGCCAGCAGCTCGACAACTAGCCCTAGCACAGATACGCAGTATTTT. It specifies CASSSTTSPSTDTQYF.

V usage is TRBV9 and J usage is TRBJ2-5; TRBD1 agrees at 7 bases. Losses at the gene ends were 4 bases for V and 0 bases for J; bases not matched to a gene: 3. In germline, CDR1 is SGDLS, CDR2 YYNGEE. The length of the CDR3 is 14 residues. The CDR3 bases are TGTGCCAGCAGCCAGGGACAGTACCAAGAGACCCAGTACTTC. The encoded protein is CASSQGQYQETQYF.

This clone was seen once. This chain joins TRBV19 and TRBJ2-5; D gene ambiguous. This CDR3 has 15 amino acids. V lost 5 bases and J 2 bases, leaving 15 bases between the germline ends. Germline CDR1 and CDR2: LNHDA and SQIVND (reference sequence). The CDR3 sequence is CASSAQAQIQETQYF. CDR3 nucleotides: TGTGCCAGTAGTGCTCAAGCACAGATACAAGAGACCCAGTACTTC.